These 30 T cell receptor beta chains were all obtained from the same sample, sequenced in a study of molecular identifiers for immune sequencing clone quantification. TCRdb fed the PCR reads into MiXCR, producing one record per CDR3 protein. Of approximately 500,000 distinct CDR3 sequences in the sample, about a fifth were seen once. The sample was naive CD8+ T cells from blood, with Jurkat cell RNA spiked in. Subset defined: FACS-sorted CD8+CD4-CCR7+CD45RA+ naive T cells. Receptors originate from a human donor in good health. Some libraries in this study had Jurkat cell RNA spiked in.

This clonotype was recorded at least ten times. The rearrangement uses TRBV7-2 and TRBJ2-7, with no clear D. Germline V gene data show CDR1 as SGHTA and CDR2 as FQGNSA. The CDR3 consists of 12 residues. The V and J ends lost 5 bases and 6 bases respectively, with 11 bases between them. The CDR3: CASSPAPGEQYF. The CDR3 nucleotides read TGTGCCAGCAGCCCTGCCCCCGGCGAGCAGTACTTC.

The chain links TRBV6-2 or TRBV6-3 to TRBJ2-7, with D maybe TRBD2 (5 bases). The CDR3 extends over 13 amino acids. The germline V and J ends were trimmed by 2 bases and 5 bases, with 10 bases remaining between them. Per the germline V gene, CDR1 is MNHEY and CDR2 is SVGEGT. The CDR3 nucleotides read TGTGCCAGCAGTTACCCTTGGACTGACGAGCAGTACTTC. This codes for CASSYPWTDEQYF.

This clonotype was seen a few times. CDR3 DNA: TGTGCCAGCAGTGAGGCAACTAATGAAAAACTGTTTTTT. Encoded protein: CASSEATNEKLFF. V gene TRBV12-3 or TRBV12-4 combines with J gene TRBJ1-4; D is ambiguous. Trimming pared 5 bases from V and 0 bases from J, leaving 4 bases between. The CDR3 is 13 amino acids.

This clonotype was picked up a small number of times. The chain uses TRBV4-1 and TRBJ2-7; D not certain. V was pared by 1 base and J by 0 bases, with 7 bases between. The CDR3 length is 14 residues. Germline V gene data show CDR1 as MGHRA and CDR2 as YSYEKL. The CDR3 DNA reads TGCGCCAGCAGCCAAGCAGAGAGCTCCTACGAGCAGTACTTC. It yields the protein CASSQAESSYEQYF.

Of note for this clonotype: Given a much more abundant clone one base away, this may be a read error. This chain links TRBV27 with TRBJ2-5, with 15 bases fitting TRBD2. Germline V gives CDR1 MNHEY, CDR2 SMNVEV (reference sequence). This CDR3 has 19 residues. The CDR3, as DNA: TGTGCCAGCAGTTCCCTATTGGGACTAGCGGGAGGTTCACAAGAGGCCCAGTACTTC. Translation gives CASSSLLGLAGGSQEAQYF.

This chain joins TRBV7-9 and TRBJ2-2, with TRBD1 identical over 9 bases. Per the germline V gene, CDR1 is SEHNR and CDR2 is FQNEAQ (reference sequence). Trimming cost V 5 bases and J 0 bases; bases outside gene matches: 16. The CDR3 covers 20 residues. CDR3 in DNA: TGTGCCAGCAGCCCTCATCCCTATTTTGACAGGGGGTCGAACACCGGGGAGCTGTTTTTT. Its translation is CASSPHPYFDRGSNTGELFF.

V is TRBV10-3 and J is TRBJ1-2; D gene ambiguous. V was cut by 0 bases and J by 0 bases, with 14 bases left in between. CDR1 and CDR2 (germline): ENHRY, SYGVKD. This CDR3 contains 17 residues. CDR3 amino acids: CAISESSTPGANYGYTF. The CDR3, as DNA: TGTGCCATCAGTGAGTCGTCCACTCCGGGAGCTAACTATGGCTACACCTTC.

In this sample, this clonotype turned up a few times. This chain uses TRBV5-6 with TRBJ2-1; TRBD2 matches at 7 bases. This CDR3 is 15 amino acids long. V was pared by 0 bases and J by 6 bases, with 6 bases of the junction left unmatched. CDR1 and CDR2 from the germline V gene are SGHDT and YYEEEE. This chain's CDR3 is CASSLGRELLNEQFF. For the CDR3, the DNA is TGTGCCAGCAGCTTGGGGCGGGAGCTGCTCAATGAGCAGTTCTTC.

Regarding this clonotype: A read error is possible here, since a much larger clone lies one base away. The J gene is TRBJ2-7, the V gene TRBV29-1; a possible D gene is TRBD1 (6 bases). Trimming shortened V by 2 bases and J by 6 bases, and 11 bases separated the two germline ends. Germline CDR1 and CDR2: SQVTM and ANQGSEA. The CDR3 covers 12 residues. CDR3 sequence reads: CSVERGLCEQYF. The CDR3 DNA sequence: TGCAGCGTTGAAAGGGGGTTGTGCGAGCAGTACTTC.

Ten or more counts support this clonotype. The chain employs TRBV6-6 and TRBJ1-1; D unclear. The CDR3 sequence is 15 residues long. V lost 5 bases and J 0 bases, leaving 13 bases between the germline ends. CDR1 MNHNY and CDR2 SVGAGI come from the germline V gene (reference sequence). The CDR3 bases are TGTGCCAGCAGTCCACGACCGGGCCTGAACACTGAAGCTTTCTTT. This codes for CASSPRPGLNTEAFF.

The rearrangement uses TRBV12-5 and TRBJ1-2; no clear D gene. Germline CDR1 reads LGHNT; CDR2 reads FRNRAP. Trimming pared 1 base from V and 4 bases from J, leaving 7 bases between. The CDR3 totals 13 residues. CDR3 bases: TGTGCTAGTGGTTTGGGGCAAACCTATGGCTACACCTTC. Residues: CASGLGQTYGYTF. The whole variable domain, filled in from reference TRBV12-5 and TRBJ1-2, reads DARVTQTPRHKVTEMGQEVTMRCQPILGHNTVFWYRQTMMQGLELLAYFRNRAPLDDSGMPKDRFSAEMPDATLATLKIQPSEPRDSAVYFCASGLGQTYGYTFGSGTRLTVV.

This clonotype was detected ten times or more. This chain connects TRBV7-6 to TRBJ2-5, with 11 bases aligning to TRBD2. The CDR3 covers 15 residues. Germline V lookup: CDR1 SGHVS, CDR2 FNYEAQ. V shed 5 bases, J shed 1 base, and the junction held 3 bases outside the gene matches. The CDR3 DNA reads as TGTGCCAGCAGCGTGACTAGCGGGGCCCAAGAGACCCAGTACTTC. Its protein product is CASSVTSGAQETQYF.

This clonotype was observed a handful of times. This chain uses TRBV2 with TRBJ2-7; D gene ambiguous. Trimming removed 6 bases at V and 5 bases at J, with 17 bases between. The CDR3 sequence is 14 residues long. From germline, CDR1 is SNHLY and CDR2 FYNNEI. DNA for the CDR3: TGTGCCAGCAGAAGCAGTGGGGTTCCCCACGAGCAGTACTTC. Its protein is CASRSSGVPHEQYF.

Details on this clonotype: This may be a read error: a much more frequent sequence differs by one nucleotide. This rearrangement joins TRBV6-5 to TRBJ2-1; 11 positions agree with TRBD2. The V gene's germline CDR1 is MNHEY and CDR2 SVGAGI. The ends lost 0 bases at V and 9 bases at J; junction bases unmatched: 10. This CDR3 has 17 residues. The CDR3: CASSYSRGLAAHSEQFF. The CDR3 nucleotides are TGTGCCAGCAGTTACTCGCGGGGACTAGCGGCCCACAGTGAGCAGTTCTTC.

The rearrangement uses TRBV9 and TRBJ2-1, with unresolved D. Between the trimmed V and J ends, which lost 6 bases and 4 bases, there was a span of 17 bases. This CDR3 has 15 residues. Germline CDR1 SGDLS, CDR2 YYNGEE. The DNA for the CDR3 is TGTGCCAGCAACGCCGACGGCTACATTTACAATGAGCAGTTCTTC. This translates into CASNADGYIYNEQFF.

This sequence joins TRBV4-1 and TRBJ2-3; D uncertain. With 4 bases removed from V and 0 bases from J, the gap between germline ends came to 14 bases. There are 16 residues in the CDR3. Germline V CDR1 and CDR2: MGHRA, YSYEKL. The DNA for the CDR3 is TGCGCCAGCAGCCCCATGTCCGGCACTAGCACAGATACGCAGTATTTT. This gives the protein CASSPMSGTSTDTQYF.

This clonotype has just a few counts. The chain is built from TRBV5-4 and TRBJ2-3; tentatively, D is TRBD1 (6 bases). Germline V gene data show CDR1 as SGHNT and CDR2 as YYREEE (reference sequence). The CDR3 contains 18 residues. V lost 0 bases and J 7 bases, leaving 24 bases between the germline ends. The CDR3 region is CASSLEGQLSPIPNTQYF. The CDR3 region has the DNA TGTGCCAGCAGCTTGGAAGGACAGTTATCACCGATACCTAATACGCAGTATTTT.

This clonotype was detected only a few times. The chain carries TRBV20-1 and TRBJ2-7, with 14 positions matching TRBD2. The CDR3 covers 18 residues. Germline CDR1 and CDR2: DFQATT and SNEGSKA (reference sequence). V shed 0 bases, J shed 0 bases, and the junction held 7 bases outside the gene matches. The CDR3 region is CSARDLGLAGDDSYEQYF. CDR3 DNA: TGCAGTGCTAGAGACTTGGGACTAGCGGGGGACGACTCCTACGAGCAGTACTTC.

This clonotype has ten or more counts. J is TRBJ2-3 and V is TRBV5-6, with TRBD2 identical over 15 bases. Germline V gene lookup returns CDR1 SGHDT and CDR2 YYEEEE. The CDR3 is 18 amino acids. V dropped 0 bases and J dropped 4; count of bases not matched to a gene: 6. In DNA, the CDR3 is TGTGCCAGCAGCTTGGGGACTAGCGGGGGGGCCTGGGCAGATACGCAGTATTTT. This codes for CASSLGTSGGAWADTQYF. The full variable domain, in which reference TRBV5-6 and TRBJ2-3 provide the parts outside the CDR3, is DAGVTQSPTHLIKTRGQQVTLRCSPKSGHDTVSWYQQALGQGPQFIFQYYEEEERQRGNFPDRFSGHQFPNYSSELNVNALLLGDSALYLCASSLGTSGGAWADTQYFGPGTRLTVL.

This clonotype was seen a few times. The rearrangement uses TRBV5-6 and TRBJ1-4; D ambiguous. V was trimmed by 4 bases and J by 4 bases, leaving 17 bases between them. CDR1 and CDR2 from the germline V gene are SGHDT and YYEEEE. The CDR3 has 16 amino acids. The CDR3: CASSIYPDGLNEKLFF. CDR3 coding DNA: TGTGCCAGCAGCATTTACCCGGACGGACTTAATGAAAAACTGTTTTTT.

CDR3 residues: CASSSSGGHEQYF. Written as DNA, the CDR3 is TGTGCCAGCAGCTCCTCAGGGGGCCACGAGCAGTACTTC. The V call is TRBV11-2, the J call TRBJ2-7, with TRBD1 matching 8 bases. With V trimmed by 4 bases and J by 5 bases, 4 bases remained unmatched. Looked up from germline, CDR1 is SGHAT and CDR2 is FQNNGV. The CDR3 contains 13 residues.

This clonotype showed up just a few times. The chain combines TRBV5-1 with TRBJ1-6; unclear D gene. The CDR3 loop spans 12 amino acids. The germline CDR1 and CDR2 sequences are SGHRS and YFSETQ. V was clipped by 4 bases and J by 9 bases, with 8 bases between them. CDR3 in DNA: TGCGCCAGCAGCAAGACGGGTTCACCCCTCCACTTT. It translates to CASSKTGSPLHF.

This clonotype has only a few counts. The chain uses TRBV3-1 and TRBJ2-3, with TRBD2 matching 8 bases. CDR1 is LGHDT, CDR2 YNNKEL, per germline (reference sequence). The CDR3 length is 18 residues. V lost 1 base and J lost 2; bases outside the gene matches: 11. CDR3 in amino acids: CASSQVVLSGGSTDTQYF. CDR3 coding DNA: TGTGCCAGCAGCCAAGTTGTTCTGAGCGGGGGATCCACAGATACGCAGTATTTT.

At least ten counts were recorded for this clonotype. The gene calls are TRBV7-2 and TRBJ2-7, with a weak D call TRBD1 (5 bases). Trimming removed 3 bases from V and 0 bases from J, with 9 bases in between. Germline CDR1 SGHTA, CDR2 FQGNSA. CDR3 length equals 14 residues. The CDR3 DNA reads TGTGCCAGCAGCTTGTATGACAGCTCCTACGAGCAGTACTTC. Its translation is CASSLYDSSYEQYF.

This clonotype has only a few counts. The rearrangement joins TRBV4-1 to TRBJ2-7; possibly TRBD2 for D (5 bases). The CDR3 totals 15 residues. Deletions cut 0 bases from V and 1 base from J, with 10 bases between. Per the germline V gene, CDR1 is MGHRA and CDR2 is YSYEKL. CDR3: CASSQDLGGSYEQYF. CDR3 in DNA: TGCGCCAGCAGCCAAGATCTAGGAGGTTCCTACGAGCAGTACTTC.

V usage is TRBV7-2 and J usage is TRBJ2-7, with D perhaps TRBD1 (6 bases). V lost 4 bases, J lost 9 bases, and 28 bases lay in between. Germline V gene sequence: CDR1 SGHTA, CDR2 FQGNSA. The length of the CDR3 is 17 residues. This CDR3 is CASSYQDSRITYDWQYF. CDR3 sequence (DNA): TGTGCCAGCAGCTACCAGGACAGCCGTATTACCTACGATTGGCAGTACTTC.

There are a few counts of this clonotype. The J gene is TRBJ2-4, the V gene TRBV12-3 or TRBV12-4, with TRBD2 matching 13 bases. This CDR3 is 16 amino acids long. V lost 3 bases to trimming and J lost 2 bases; unmatched junction nucleotides: 1. The CDR3 region has the DNA TGTGCCAGCAGTTTGACTAGCGGGAGGACCAAAAACATTCAGTACTTC. Amino acids: CASSLTSGRTKNIQYF.

V gene TRBV2 combines with J gene TRBJ2-7, with 9 bases lining up with TRBD2. The germline V gene encodes CDR1 SNHLY and CDR2 FYNNEI. J was trimmed by 4 bases and V by 8 bases; bases with no gene match: 9. The CDR3 has 14 amino acids. The CDR3 protein is CASGISGSFYEQYF. The CDR3 coding sequence is TGTGCCAGCGGGATTAGCGGGAGCTTTTACGAGCAGTACTTC.

This clonotype was observed a few times. V is TRBV29-1 and J is TRBJ2-3; D tentatively fits TRBD1 or TRBD2 (5 bases each). Trimming took 6 bases from V and 0 from J, leaving 19 bases between them. The CDR3 runs 16 residues. Germline CDR1 SQVTM, CDR2 ANQGSEA. The DNA for the CDR3 is TGCAGCGTGGATCGGGTTTTAGGGGAGAGCACAGATACGCAGTATTTT. Translating gives CSVDRVLGESTDTQYF.

For this clonotype: The junction does not match germline at one end; this may be a read error. The chain recombines TRBV12-3 or TRBV12-4 with TRBJ2-7, with D possibly matching TRBD1 (6 bases). The CDR3 runs 13 residues. The CDR3 sequence is CASRFRGSYERYF. For the CDR3, the DNA is TGTGCCAGCAGGTTCAGGGGCTCCTACGAGCGGTACTTC.